This entry lists 19 T cell receptor beta chains sequenced from one sample in a study of PD-L1 blockade in urothelial cancer. Assay used: immunoSEQ multiplex PCR; TCRdb lists only in-frame clones, some missing. The sample holds around 92,000 clones; 70% to 90% are singletons and the top ten take about 0.89%. Specified time point: pretreatment peripheral blood. The sample consisted of PBMCs, taken around atezolizumab (anti-PD-L1) treatment. The receptor source for this set is a woman older than 75 with urothelial cancer.

This clone showed up just once. The V gene is TRBV4-2, the J gene TRBJ2-3; 8 bases align to TRBD2. The CDR3 runs 18 residues. Germline CDR1 is LGHNA and CDR2 is YNFKEQ. J was trimmed by 0 bases and V by 0 bases; bases with no gene match: 8. CDR3 coding DNA: TGTGCCAGCAGCCAAGAAATAATCCCTAGCGGGAGCACAGATACGCAGTATTTT. It is translated as CASSQEIIPSGSTDTQYF.

The CDR3 DNA reads TGTGCCAGCAGCTTAGGGCGGGGAGGGATTGAAGCTTTCTTT. Its protein product is CASSLGRGGIEAFF. The J gene is TRBJ1-1, the V gene TRBV7-3; D is unclear. Germline-derived CDR1 and CDR2 are SGHTA and FQGTGA. The CDR3 loop spans 14 amino acids. V gave up 2 bases and J gave up 7 bases, with 14 bases separating them.

The DNA of the CDR3 is TGTGCCAGCAGCTTTTCCGGGGAGCAGTACTTC. Its protein product is CASSFSGEQYF. This rearrangement joins TRBV7-6 to TRBJ2-7, with D unclear. V was cut by 3 bases and J by 7 bases, with 7 bases left in between. CDR3 length: 11 residues. Germline CDR1 reads SGHVS; CDR2 reads FNYEAQ. The full variable domain, in which reference TRBV7-6 and TRBJ2-7 provide the parts outside the CDR3, is GAGVSQSPRYKVTKRGQDVALRCDPISGHVSLYWYRQALGQGPEFLTYFNYEAQQDKSGLPNDRFSAERPEGSISTLTIQRTEQRDSAMYRCASSFSGEQYFGPGTRLTVT.

The V gene is TRBV18, the J gene TRBJ1-1; 9 bases are a match to TRBD1. The trim removed 2 bases at V and 11 bases at J, leaving 6 bases unmatched. The CDR3 has 13 residues. The germline gives CDR1 KGHSH, CDR2 LQKENI. This chain's CDR3 is CASSPRTGGDAFF. CDR3 bases: TGTGCCAGCTCACCAAGAACAGGGGGCGACGCTTTCTTT.

This clone showed up just a few times. This chain links TRBV10-1 with TRBJ1-1; D not resolved. CDR3 length: 13 residues. Germline V gene sequence: CDR1 WNHNN, CDR2 SYGVQD (reference sequence). Trimming left V 7 bases short and J 0 bases short, with 9 bases between. CDR3 in DNA: TGCGCCAGCACCAGGAACCTGAACACTGAAGCTTTCTTT. It yields the protein CASTRNLNTEAFF.

The chain has TRBV9 and TRBJ2-3; the D is unclear. This CDR3 has 15 residues. The V end was cut by 0 bases, the J end by 2 bases, with 10 bases between. Germline values: CDR1 SGDLS, CDR2 YYNGEE. DNA of the CDR3: TGTGCCAGCAGCGTAGCCTTATCGTTCACAGATACGCAGTATTTT. Translated, it gives CASSVALSFTDTQYF.

This rearrangement joins TRBV29-1 to TRBJ1-3, with D possibly being TRBD1 (6 bases). CDR1 and CDR2 (germline): SQVTM, ANQGSEA. Deletions cut 7 bases from V and 4 bases from J, with 20 bases between. The CDR3 spans 15 residues. CDR3 DNA: TGCAGCGCAAAGTTCAGGGGAATTTCCGGAAACACCATATATTTT. Encoded protein: CSAKFRGISGNTIYF.

This chain connects TRBV19 to TRBJ1-1, with D possibly TRBD1 on 6 matching bases. The CDR3 has 15 residues. Trimming removed 5 bases from V and 6 bases from J, with 19 bases in between. CDR1 and CDR2 from the germline V gene are LNHDA and SQIVND (reference sequence). CDR3: CASSLQGLIVAEAFF. DNA for the CDR3: TGTGCCAGTAGTCTACAGGGACTAATCGTCGCTGAAGCTTTCTTT.

This chain connects TRBV28 to TRBJ1-4; tentatively, D is TRBD1 (6 bases). Trimming took 10 bases from V and 5 from J, leaving 14 bases between them. The CDR3 is 13 amino acids. Germline CDR1 and CDR2: MDHEN and SYDVKM. CDR3 amino acids: CAIRQAQNEKLFF. The CDR3 DNA follows: TGTGCCATCAGACAGGCTCAAAATGAAAAACTGTTTTTT.

The rearrangement links TRBV2 to TRBJ1-2, with TRBD1 identical over 7 bases. The trim removed 4 bases at V and 8 bases at J, leaving 7 bases unmatched. CDR1 and CDR2 from the germline V gene are SNHLY and FYNNEI. This CDR3 comprises 13 residues. CDR3: CASSGQGGLGYTF. The CDR3 DNA is TGTGCCAGCAGTGGACAGGGTGGATTGGGCTACACCTTC.

V and J are TRBV5-1 and TRBJ2-7; 14 bases agree with TRBD2. The CDR3 extends over 15 amino acids. V was pared by 4 bases and J by 2 bases, with 2 bases of the junction left unmatched. CDR1 SGHRS and CDR2 YFSETQ come from the germline V gene. The CDR3 loop is CASSGGLAGAYEQYF. CDR3 nucleotides: TGCGCCAGCAGCGGGGGACTAGCGGGAGCCTACGAGCAGTACTTC.

The chain carries TRBV7-8 and TRBJ2-5, with 7 nucleotides matching TRBD1. The trim removed 5 bases at V and 5 bases at J, leaving 8 bases unmatched. Germline V gene sequence: CDR1 SGHVS, CDR2 FQNEAQ. The CDR3 contains 14 residues. In nucleotides, the CDR3 is TGTGCCAGCAGCCTAAGACAGGGCGGTGAGACCCAGTACTTC. Translated, it gives CASSLRQGGETQYF.

The chain recombines TRBV5-8 with TRBJ2-7, with TRBD2 matching over 8 bases. Germline values: CDR1 SGHTS, CDR2 YDEGEE. Trimming cost V 5 bases and J 0 bases; bases outside gene matches: 7. The CDR3 covers 15 residues. In nucleotides, the CDR3 is TGTGCCAGCAGTTCTCGGGGGGGGAGCTCCTACGAGCAGTACTTC. It codes for CASSSRGGSSYEQYF.

The gene calls are TRBV5-1 and TRBJ2-1; 7 bases fit TRBD2. The trim removed 4 bases at V and 3 bases at J, leaving 10 bases unmatched. The CDR3 runs 16 residues. Per the germline V gene, CDR1 is SGHRS and CDR2 is YFSETQ. Written as DNA, the CDR3 is TGCGCCAGCAGCCTCGCTAGCGGAAGACACTACAATGAGCAGTTCTTC. Amino acid sequence: CASSLASGRHYNEQFF.

The J gene is TRBJ1-1, the V gene TRBV9; 8 positions match TRBD1. CDR1 and CDR2 (germline): SGDLS, YYNGEE. The V gene end was trimmed by 3 bases and the J gene end by 2 bases; junction bases not matched to a gene: 6. The CDR3 sequence is 15 residues long. The CDR3 coding sequence is TGTGCCAGCAGCGCCCTTACAGGGGGTAACACTGAAGCTTTCTTT. Its protein product is CASSALTGGNTEAFF.

The chain employs TRBV30 and TRBJ1-5, with D hard to call. The length of the CDR3 is 13 residues. Trimming took 3 bases from V and 1 from J, leaving 7 bases between them. Germline lookup yields CDR1 GTSNPN and CDR2 SVGIG (reference sequence). CDR3 region: CAWSPESNQPQHF. DNA of the CDR3: TGTGCCTGGAGCCCCGAGAGCAATCAGCCCCAGCATTTT. Drawing the rest from reference TRBV30 and TRBJ1-5, the complete variable domain is SQTIHQWPATLVQPVGSPLSLECTVEGTSNPNLYWYRQAAGRGLQLLFYSVGIGQISSEVPQNLSASRPQDRQFILSSKKLLLSDSGFYLCAWSPESNQPQHFGDGTRLSIL.

The J gene is TRBJ2-7, the V gene TRBV4-2; 7 bases line up with TRBD2. After removal of 0 bases from V and 8 bases from J, the junction contained 4 bases not matched to a gene. Germline CDR1 reads LGHNA; CDR2 reads YNFKEQ. The CDR3 totals 13 residues. The DNA for the CDR3 is TGTGCCAGCAGCCAAGACGGCGGGAGTAAGCAGTACTTC. The encoded protein is CASSQDGGSKQYF.

The chain couples TRBV9 to TRBJ2-1; D is possibly TRBD2 (5 bases). V lost 4 bases, J lost 2 bases, and 13 bases lay in between. Germline V lookup: CDR1 SGDLS, CDR2 YYNGEE. The CDR3 consists of 15 residues. The chain's CDR3 is CASSPGSRPYNEQFF. Here the CDR3 DNA reads TGTGCCAGCAGCCCGGGGTCTAGGCCCTACAATGAGCAGTTCTTC.

The CDR3 reads CASSNGLGGVTEAFF. The DNA of the CDR3 is TGTGCCAGCAGCAACGGCCTGGGGGGAGTCACTGAAGCTTTCTTT. The chain couples TRBV13 to TRBJ1-1; possible D gene TRBD1, 5 bases. Deletions cut 5 bases from V and 4 bases from J, with 17 bases between. The length of the CDR3 is 15 residues. Germline V lookup: CDR1 PRHDT, CDR2 FYEKMQ (reference sequence).